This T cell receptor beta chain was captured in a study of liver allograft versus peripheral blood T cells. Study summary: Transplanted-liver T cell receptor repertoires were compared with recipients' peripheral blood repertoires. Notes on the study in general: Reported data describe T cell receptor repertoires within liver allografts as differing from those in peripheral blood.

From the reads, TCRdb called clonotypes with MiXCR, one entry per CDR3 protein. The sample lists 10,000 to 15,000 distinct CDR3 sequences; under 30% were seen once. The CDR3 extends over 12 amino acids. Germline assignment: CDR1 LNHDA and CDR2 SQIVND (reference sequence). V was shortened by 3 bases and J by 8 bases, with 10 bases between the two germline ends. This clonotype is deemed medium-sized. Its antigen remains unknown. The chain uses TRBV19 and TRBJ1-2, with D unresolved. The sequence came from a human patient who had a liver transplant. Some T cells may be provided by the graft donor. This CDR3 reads CASSMVASGYTF. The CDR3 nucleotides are TGTGCCAGTAGTATGGTCGCATCCGGCTACACCTTC. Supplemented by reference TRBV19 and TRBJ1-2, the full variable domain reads DGGITQSPKYLFRKEGQNVTLSCEQNLNHDAMYWYRQDPGQGLRLIYYSQIVNDFQKGDIAEGYSVSREKKESFPLTVTSAQKNPTAFYLCASSMVASGYTFGSGTRLTVV.